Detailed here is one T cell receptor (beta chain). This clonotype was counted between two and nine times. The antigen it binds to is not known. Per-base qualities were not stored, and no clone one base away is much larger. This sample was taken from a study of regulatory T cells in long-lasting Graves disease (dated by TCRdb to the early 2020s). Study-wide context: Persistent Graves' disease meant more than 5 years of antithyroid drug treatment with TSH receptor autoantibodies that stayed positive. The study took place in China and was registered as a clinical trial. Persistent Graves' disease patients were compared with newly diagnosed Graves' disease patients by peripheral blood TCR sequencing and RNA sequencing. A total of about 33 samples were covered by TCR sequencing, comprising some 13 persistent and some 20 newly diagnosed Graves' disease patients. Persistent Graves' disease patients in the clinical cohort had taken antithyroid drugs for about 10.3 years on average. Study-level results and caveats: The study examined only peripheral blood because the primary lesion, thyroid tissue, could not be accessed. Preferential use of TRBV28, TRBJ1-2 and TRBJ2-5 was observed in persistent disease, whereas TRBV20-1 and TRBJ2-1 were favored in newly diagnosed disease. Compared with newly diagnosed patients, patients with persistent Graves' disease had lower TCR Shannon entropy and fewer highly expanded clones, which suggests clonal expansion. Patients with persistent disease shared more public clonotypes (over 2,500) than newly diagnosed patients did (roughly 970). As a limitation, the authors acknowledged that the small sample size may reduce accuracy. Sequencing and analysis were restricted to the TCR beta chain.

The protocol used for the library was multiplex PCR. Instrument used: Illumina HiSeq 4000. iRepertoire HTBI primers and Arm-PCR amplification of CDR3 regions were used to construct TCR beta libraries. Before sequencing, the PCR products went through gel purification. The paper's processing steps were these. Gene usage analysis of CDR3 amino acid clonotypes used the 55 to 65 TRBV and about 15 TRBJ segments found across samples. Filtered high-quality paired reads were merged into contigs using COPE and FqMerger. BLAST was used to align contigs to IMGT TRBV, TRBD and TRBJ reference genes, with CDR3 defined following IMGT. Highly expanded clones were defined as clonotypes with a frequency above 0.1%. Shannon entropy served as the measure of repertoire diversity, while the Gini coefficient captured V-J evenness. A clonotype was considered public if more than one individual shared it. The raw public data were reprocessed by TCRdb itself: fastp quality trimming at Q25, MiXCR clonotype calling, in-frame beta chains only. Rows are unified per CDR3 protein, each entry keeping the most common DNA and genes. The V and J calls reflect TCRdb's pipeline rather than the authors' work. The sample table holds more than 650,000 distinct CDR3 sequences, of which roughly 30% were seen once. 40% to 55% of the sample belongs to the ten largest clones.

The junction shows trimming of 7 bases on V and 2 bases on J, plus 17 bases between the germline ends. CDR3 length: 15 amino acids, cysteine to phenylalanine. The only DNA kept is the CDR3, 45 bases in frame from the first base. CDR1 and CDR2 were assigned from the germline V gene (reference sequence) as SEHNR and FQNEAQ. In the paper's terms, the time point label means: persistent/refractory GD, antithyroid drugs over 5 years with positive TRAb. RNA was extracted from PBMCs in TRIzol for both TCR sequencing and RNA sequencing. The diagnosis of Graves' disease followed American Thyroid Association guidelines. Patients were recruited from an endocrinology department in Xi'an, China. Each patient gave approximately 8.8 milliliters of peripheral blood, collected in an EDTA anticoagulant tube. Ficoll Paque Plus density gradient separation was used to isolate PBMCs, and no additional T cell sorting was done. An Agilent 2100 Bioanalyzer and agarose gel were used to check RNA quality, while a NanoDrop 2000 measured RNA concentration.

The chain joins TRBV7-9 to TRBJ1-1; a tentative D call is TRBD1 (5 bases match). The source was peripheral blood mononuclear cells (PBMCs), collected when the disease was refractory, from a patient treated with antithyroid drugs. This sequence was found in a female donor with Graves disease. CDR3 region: CASTLGRGGNTEAFF. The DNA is TGTGCCAGCACCCTAGGGCGGGGGGGAAACACTGAAGCTTTCTTT.